A selection of T cell receptor beta chains follows, all from one sample in a study of Ad26.COV2.S vaccination and SARS-CoV-2 variants. The method was immunoSEQ multiplex PCR; TCRdb's version includes in-frame clones alone and lacks a portion of them. Found here are 43,000 or so clones, roughly 83% of them singletons; the top ten hold around half. This specimen was peripheral blood, taken after recovery from COVID-19. The receptors here all came from a human donor who had recovered from COVID-19. CDR3s include the opening cysteine and the closing phenylalanine or tryptophan. A D gene is named only where the DNA matches it firmly. For some rows the clone size is stated as once, few or many, or as a class when expanded; others skip it.

clone_size d_call j_call v_call cdr3_nt cdr3_aa
NA TRBD1 TRBJ1-6 TRBV7-3 TGTGCCAGCAGCTTAAAAGGGGGCTGGAATTCACCCCTCCACTTT CASSLKGGWNSPLHF
NA TRBD1 TRBJ1-1 TRBV10-3 TGTGCCATCAGAGCTACAGGGGGTAATACTGAAGCTTTCTTT CAIRATGGNTEAFF
NA NA TRBJ1-6 TRBV6-5 TGTGCCAGCAGTTACTCGGGGTCCCGGTTGAATTCACCCCTCCACTTT CASSYSGSRLNSPLHF
NA NA TRBJ1-1 TRBV19 TGTGCCAGTAGTACCCCCGGACTGGAAGCTTTCTTT CASSTPGLEAFF
NA TRBD1 TRBJ1-1 TRBV20-1 TGCAGTGCCTGGACAGGGTTTTCCTTCTTT CSAWTGFSFF
NA NA TRBJ1-1 TRBV4-1 TGCGCCAGCAGCCAAGTTCAGGGATCCGACACTGAAGCTTTCTTT CASSQVQGSDTEAFF
few NA TRBJ2-3 TRBV5-8 TGTGCCAGCAGCTTAGGGGAACCAGATACGCAGTATTTT CASSLGEPDTQYF
NA NA TRBJ1-1 TRBV2 TGTGCCAGCAGTATAGACGGGGGGTTGGAAGCTTTCTTT CASSIDGGLEAFF
NA NA TRBJ2-1 TRBV5-1 TGCGCCAGCAGCTTGGCCCGGGAGAGTTACAATGAGCAGTTCTTC CASSLARESYNEQFF
few TRBD1 TRBJ2-5 TRBV28 TGTGCCAGCAGTTTGTCGGGACAGGGGTTTCAAGAGACCCAGTACTTC CASSLSGQGFQETQYF
many TRBD1 TRBJ1-2 TRBV24-1 TGTGCCACCAGTAATTCCGGGACAGCTTATGGCTACACCTTC CATSNSGTAYGYTF
NA NA TRBJ1-4 TRBV29-1 TGCAGCGTTGAACGGACAGATGGAGAAAAACTGTTTTTT CSVERTDGEKLFF
NA NA TRBJ1-1 TRBV6-2/TRBV6-3 TGTGCCACCACCCCATACAACATGAACACTGAAGCTTTCTTT CATTPYNMNTEAFF
NA NA TRBJ2-3 TRBV7-8 TGTGCCAGCAGCTCAGGACCCTACACAGATACGCAGTATTTT CASSSGPYTDTQYF
NA NA TRBJ2-2 TRBV24-1 TGTGCCACCAGTGATTCCGAGGGGAACACCGGGGAGCTGTTTTTT CATSDSEGNTGELFF
NA NA TRBJ2-2 TRBV9 TGTGCCAGCAGCGTAGCCGCTACCGGCACCGGGGAGCTGTTTTTT CASSVAATGTGELFF
NA NA TRBJ1-5 TRBV12-3/TRBV12-4 TGTGCCAGCACCAAAAATAGCAATCAGCCCCAGCATTTT CASTKNSNQPQHF
NA NA TRBJ2-5 TRBV20-1 TGCAGTGCTTCGATAGGGGAGACCCAGTACTTC CSASIGETQYF
NA NA TRBJ2-7 TRBV7-9 TGTGCCAGCAGCTTATCGACCGGGACGGAGTTCTACGAGCAGTACTTC CASSLSTGTEFYEQYF
NA TRBD2 TRBJ2-5 TRBV6-1 TGTGCCAGCAGTGAAGTGACGGGGGGACAAGAGACCCAGTACTTC CASSEVTGGQETQYF
NA TRBD1 TRBJ1-6 TRBV6-5 TGTGCCAGCAGGATACTCGACAGGGCTAATTCACCCCTCCACTTT CASRILDRANSPLHF
NA NA TRBJ2-3 TRBV2 TGTGCCAGCAGTGAAGATCCCTCTGAGGGAGATACGCAGTATTTT CASSEDPSEGDTQYF
once TRBD1 TRBJ1-3 TRBV2 TGTGCCAGCAGTCTACAGGGGGCGGCTGGAAACACCATATATTTT CASSLQGAAGNTIYF
NA TRBD1 TRBJ1-5 TRBV6-1 TGTGCCAGCAGTGACGCCGTAGGGGGCAGCAATCAGCCCCAGCATTTT CASSDAVGGSNQPQHF
few NA TRBJ1-5 TRBV10-1 TGCGCCAGCAGTGAGTCGAGTCGGCAGCCCCAGCATTTT CASSESSRQPQHF
NA TRBD1 TRBJ1-4 TRBV4-2 TGTGCCAGCAGCGGCCAGACAGGGACCGATGAAAAACTGTTTTTT CASSGQTGTDEKLFF